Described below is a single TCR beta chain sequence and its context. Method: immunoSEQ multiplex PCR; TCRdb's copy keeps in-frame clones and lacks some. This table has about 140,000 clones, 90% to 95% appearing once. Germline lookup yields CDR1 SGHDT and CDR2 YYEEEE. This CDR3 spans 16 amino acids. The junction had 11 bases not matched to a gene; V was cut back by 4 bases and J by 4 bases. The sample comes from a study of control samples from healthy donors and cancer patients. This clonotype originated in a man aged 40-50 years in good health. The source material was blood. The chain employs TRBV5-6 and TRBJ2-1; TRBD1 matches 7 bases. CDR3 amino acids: CASSTGRRGPYNEQFF. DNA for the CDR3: TGTGCCAGCAGCACTGGTCGAAGGGGGCCTTACAATGAGCAGTTCTTC. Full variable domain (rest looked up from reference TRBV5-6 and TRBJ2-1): DAGVTQSPTHLIKTRGQQVTLRCSPKSGHDTVSWYQQALGQGPQFIFQYYEEEERQRGNFPDRFSGHQFPNYSSELNVNALLLGDSALYLCASSTGRRGPYNEQFFGPGTRLTVL.